The TCR beta chain under discussion was sequenced for a study of Siglec-9 on CD8 T cells in melanoma. Study-level points and caveats: In melanoma tumors, a Siglec-9-marked effector memory CD8+ subset reportedly appeared to accumulate.

From germline, CDR1 is SGHAT and CDR2 FQNNGV. The V end was cut by 0 bases, the J end by 0 bases, with 9 bases between. This CDR3 spans 15 amino acids. Sequencing used immunoSEQ multiplex PCR; TCRdb keeps in-frame clones, though not all of them. The sample yields 25,000 to 35,000 clones, 80% seen once. Remarks on this clone: Its antigen is currently unknown.

Sequences were obtained from Siglec-9- CD8+ T cells sorted from blood. The TCR sequence derives from a human donor in good health. The chain links TRBV11-2 to TRBJ2-7; D is perhaps TRBD1 or TRBD2 (6 bases each). In nucleotides, the CDR3 is TGTGCCAGCAGCTTAGAGGGGGGCGACTCCTACGAGCAGTACTTC. Its translation is CASSLEGGDSYEQYF. Filled out from reference TRBV11-2 and TRBJ2-7, the complete variable domain reads EAGVAQSPRYKIIEKRQSVAFWCNPISGHATLYWYQQILGQGPKLLIQFQNNGVVDDSQLPKDRFSAERLKGVDSTLKIQPAKLEDSAVYLCASSLEGGDSYEQYFGPGTRLTVT.